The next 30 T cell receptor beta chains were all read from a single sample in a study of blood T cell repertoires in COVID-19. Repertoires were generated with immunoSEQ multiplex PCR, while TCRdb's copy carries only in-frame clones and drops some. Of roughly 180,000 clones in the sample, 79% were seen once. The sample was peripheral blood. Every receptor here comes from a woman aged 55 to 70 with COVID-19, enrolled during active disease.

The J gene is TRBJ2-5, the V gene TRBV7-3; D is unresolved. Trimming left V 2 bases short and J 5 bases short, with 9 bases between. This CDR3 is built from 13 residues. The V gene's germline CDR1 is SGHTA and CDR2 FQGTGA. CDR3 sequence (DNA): TGTGCCAGCAGCTTAGTAGCTCAGGAGACCCAGTACTTC. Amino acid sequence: CASSLVAQETQYF. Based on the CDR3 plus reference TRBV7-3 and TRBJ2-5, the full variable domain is GAGVSQTPSNKVTEKGKYVELRCDPISGHTALYWYRQSLGQGPEFLIYFQGTGAADDSGLPNDRFFAVRPEGSVSTLKIQRTERGDSAVYLCASSLVAQETQYFGPGTRLLVL.

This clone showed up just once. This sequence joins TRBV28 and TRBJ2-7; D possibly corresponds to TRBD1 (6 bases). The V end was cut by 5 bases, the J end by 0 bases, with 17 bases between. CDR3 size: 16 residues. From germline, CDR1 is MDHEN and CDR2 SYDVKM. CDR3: CASSQTTGSFSYEQYF. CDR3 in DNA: TGTGCCAGCAGTCAAACCACAGGGTCCTTCTCCTACGAGCAGTACTTC.

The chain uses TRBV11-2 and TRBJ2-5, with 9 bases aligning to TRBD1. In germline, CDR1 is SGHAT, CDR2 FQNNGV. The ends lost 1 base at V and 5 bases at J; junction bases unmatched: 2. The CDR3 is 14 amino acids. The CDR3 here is CASSLGTGGETQYF. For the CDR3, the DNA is TGTGCCAGCAGCTTAGGAACAGGGGGCGAGACCCAGTACTTC. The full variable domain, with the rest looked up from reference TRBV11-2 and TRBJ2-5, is EAGVAQSPRYKIIEKRQSVAFWCNPISGHATLYWYQQILGQGPKLLIQFQNNGVVDDSQLPKDRFSAERLKGVDSTLKIQPAKLEDSAVYLCASSLGTGGETQYFGPGTRLLVL.

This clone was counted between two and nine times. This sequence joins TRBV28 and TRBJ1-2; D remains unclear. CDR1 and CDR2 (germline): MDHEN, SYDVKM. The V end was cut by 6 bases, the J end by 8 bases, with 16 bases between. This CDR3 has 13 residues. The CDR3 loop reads CASRTGVRGGYTF. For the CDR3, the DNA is TGTGCCAGCAGGACCGGTGTCCGGGGAGGCTACACCTTC.

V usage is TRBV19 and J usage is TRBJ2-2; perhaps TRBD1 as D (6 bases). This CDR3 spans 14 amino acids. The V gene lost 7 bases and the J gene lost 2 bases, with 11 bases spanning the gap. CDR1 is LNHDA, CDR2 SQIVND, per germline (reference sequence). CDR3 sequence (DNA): TGTGCCAGTAAATCCAGGGGAAACACCGGGGAGCTGTTTTTT. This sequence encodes CASKSRGNTGELFF.

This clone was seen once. CDR3 region: CASSRPGTSVQYF. The CDR3 DNA reads as TGTGCCAGCAGCCGGCCCGGGACTAGCGTCCAGTACTTC. V and J are TRBV7-2 and TRBJ2-4, with TRBD2 identical over 10 bases. J was trimmed by 13 bases and V by 5 bases; bases with no gene match: 8. CDR3 length: 13 residues. CDR1 and CDR2 (germline): SGHTA, FQGNSA.

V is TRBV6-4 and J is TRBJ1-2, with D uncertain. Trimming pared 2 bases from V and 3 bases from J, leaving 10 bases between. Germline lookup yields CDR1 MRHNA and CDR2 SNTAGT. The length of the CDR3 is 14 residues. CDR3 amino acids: CASSDPPTDYGYTF. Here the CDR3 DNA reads TGTGCCAGCAGTGACCCCCCCACGGACTATGGCTACACCTTC.

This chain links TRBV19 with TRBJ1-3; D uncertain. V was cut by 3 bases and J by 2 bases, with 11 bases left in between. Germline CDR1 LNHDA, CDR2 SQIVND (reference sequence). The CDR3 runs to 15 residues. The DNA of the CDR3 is TGTGCCAGTAGTATCTTCGGGGTGCCTGGAAACACCATATATTTT. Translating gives CASSIFGVPGNTIYF.

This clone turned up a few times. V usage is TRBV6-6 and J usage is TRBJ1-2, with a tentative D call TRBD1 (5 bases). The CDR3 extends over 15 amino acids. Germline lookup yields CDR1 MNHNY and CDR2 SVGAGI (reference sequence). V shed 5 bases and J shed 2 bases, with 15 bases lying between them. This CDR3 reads CASSDRGARNYGYTF. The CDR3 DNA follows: TGTGCCAGCAGTGATCGTGGGGCTAGGAACTATGGCTACACCTTC.

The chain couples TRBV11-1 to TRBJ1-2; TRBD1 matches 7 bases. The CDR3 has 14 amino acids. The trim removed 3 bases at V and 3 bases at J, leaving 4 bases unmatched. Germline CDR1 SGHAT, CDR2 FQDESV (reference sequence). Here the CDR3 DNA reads TGTGCCAGCAGCTTCGGACAGGCCCACTATGGCTACACCTTC. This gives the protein CASSFGQAHYGYTF.

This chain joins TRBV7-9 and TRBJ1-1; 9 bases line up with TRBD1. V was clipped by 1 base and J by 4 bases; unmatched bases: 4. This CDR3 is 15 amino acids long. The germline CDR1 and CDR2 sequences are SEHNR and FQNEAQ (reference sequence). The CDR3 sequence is CASSLESTGGTEAFF. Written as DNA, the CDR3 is TGTGCCAGCAGCTTAGAATCGACAGGGGGCACTGAAGCTTTCTTT.

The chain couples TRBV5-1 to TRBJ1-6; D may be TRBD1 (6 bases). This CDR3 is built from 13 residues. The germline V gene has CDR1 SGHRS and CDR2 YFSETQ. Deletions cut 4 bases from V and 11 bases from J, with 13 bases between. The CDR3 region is CASSAQGVPPLHF. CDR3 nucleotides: TGCGCCAGCAGCGCACAGGGTGTGCCACCCCTCCACTTT.

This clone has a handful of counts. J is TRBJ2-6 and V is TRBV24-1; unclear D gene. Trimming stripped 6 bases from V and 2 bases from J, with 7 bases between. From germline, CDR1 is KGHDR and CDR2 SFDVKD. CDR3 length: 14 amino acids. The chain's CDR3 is CATSLSTGANVLTF. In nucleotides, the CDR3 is TGTGCCACCAGTTTGTCTACTGGGGCCAACGTCCTGACTTTC.

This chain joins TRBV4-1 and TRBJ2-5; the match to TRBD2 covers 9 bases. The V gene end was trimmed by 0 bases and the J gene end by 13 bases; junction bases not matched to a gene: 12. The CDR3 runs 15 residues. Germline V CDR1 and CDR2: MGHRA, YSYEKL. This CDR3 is CASSQEVHSGSPSYF. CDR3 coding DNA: TGCGCCAGCAGCCAAGAAGTTCATAGCGGGAGCCCCTCGTACTTC.

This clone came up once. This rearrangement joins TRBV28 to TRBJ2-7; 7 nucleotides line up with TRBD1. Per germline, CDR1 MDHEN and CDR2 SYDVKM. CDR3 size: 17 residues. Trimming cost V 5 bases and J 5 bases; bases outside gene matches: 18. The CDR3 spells CASSPRGVRGTVDEQYF. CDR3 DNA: TGTGCCAGCAGTCCCCGGGGAGTCAGGGGGACCGTCGACGAGCAGTACTTC.

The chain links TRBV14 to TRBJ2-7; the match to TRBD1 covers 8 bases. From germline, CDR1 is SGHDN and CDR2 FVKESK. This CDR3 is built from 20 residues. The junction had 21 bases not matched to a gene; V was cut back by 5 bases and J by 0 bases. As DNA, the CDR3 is TGTGCCAGCAGCTTCAAACTTCCTTCGGGACAGGAATTCCCCTCCTACGAGCAGTACGTC. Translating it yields CASSFKLPSGQEFPSYEQYV.

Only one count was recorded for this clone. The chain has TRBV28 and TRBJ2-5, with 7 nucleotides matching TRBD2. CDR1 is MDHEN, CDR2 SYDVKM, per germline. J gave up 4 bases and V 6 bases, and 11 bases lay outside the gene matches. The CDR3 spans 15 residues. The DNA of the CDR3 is TGTGCCAGCAGCACCACCGCGGGAGTCGGAGAGACCCAGTACTTC. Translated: CASSTTAGVGETQYF.

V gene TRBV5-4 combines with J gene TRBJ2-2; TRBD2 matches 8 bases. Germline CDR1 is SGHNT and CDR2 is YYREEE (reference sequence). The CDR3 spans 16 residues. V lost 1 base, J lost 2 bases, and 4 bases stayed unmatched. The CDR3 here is CASSLSSGINTGELFF. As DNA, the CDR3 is TGTGCCAGCAGCTTGAGTAGCGGGATAAACACCGGGGAGCTGTTTTTT.

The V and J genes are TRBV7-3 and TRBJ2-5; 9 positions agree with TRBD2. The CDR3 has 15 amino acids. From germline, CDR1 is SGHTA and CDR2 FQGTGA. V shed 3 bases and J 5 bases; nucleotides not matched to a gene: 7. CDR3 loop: CASSLLSGGQETQYF. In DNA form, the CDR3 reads TGTGCCAGCAGCTTGTTGAGCGGGGGGCAGGAGACCCAGTACTTC.

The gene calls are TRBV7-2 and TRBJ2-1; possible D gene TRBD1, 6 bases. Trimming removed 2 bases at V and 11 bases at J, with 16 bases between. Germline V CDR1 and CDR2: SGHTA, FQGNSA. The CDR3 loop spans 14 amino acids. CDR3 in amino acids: CASSLTGSAGKQFF. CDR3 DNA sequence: TGTGCCAGCAGCTTAACAGGGTCTGCAGGGAAGCAGTTCTTC.

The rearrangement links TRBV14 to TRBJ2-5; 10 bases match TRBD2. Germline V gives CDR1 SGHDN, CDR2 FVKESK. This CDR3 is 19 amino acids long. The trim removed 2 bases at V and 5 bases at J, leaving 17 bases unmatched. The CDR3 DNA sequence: TGTGCCAGCAGCCAAAAATTGGGTCTAGCGGGAGCCAAAGGCGAGACCCAGTACTTC. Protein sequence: CASSQKLGLAGAKGETQYF.

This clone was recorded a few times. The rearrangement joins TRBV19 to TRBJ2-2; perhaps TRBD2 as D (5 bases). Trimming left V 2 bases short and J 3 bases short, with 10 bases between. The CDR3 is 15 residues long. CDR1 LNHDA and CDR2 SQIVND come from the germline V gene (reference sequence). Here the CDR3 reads CASSIRGRDTGELFF. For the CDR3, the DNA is TGTGCCAGTAGTATACGGGGTCGCGACACCGGGGAGCTGTTTTTT.

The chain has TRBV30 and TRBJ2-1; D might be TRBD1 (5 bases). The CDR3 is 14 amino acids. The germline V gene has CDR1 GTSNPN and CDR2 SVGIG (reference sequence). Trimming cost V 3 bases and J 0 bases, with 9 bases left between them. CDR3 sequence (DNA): TGTGCCTGGAGGGACACAAGCTCCTACAATGAGCAGTTCTTC. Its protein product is CAWRDTSSYNEQFF.

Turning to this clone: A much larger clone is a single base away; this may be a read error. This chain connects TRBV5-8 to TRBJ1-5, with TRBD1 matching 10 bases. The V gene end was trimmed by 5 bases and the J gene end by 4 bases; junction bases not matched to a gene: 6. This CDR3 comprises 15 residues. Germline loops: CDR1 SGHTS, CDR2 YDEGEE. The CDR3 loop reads CASSYRDRGNQPQHF. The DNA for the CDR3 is TGTGCCAGCAGTTACCGGGACAGGGGAAATCAGCCCCAGCATTTT.

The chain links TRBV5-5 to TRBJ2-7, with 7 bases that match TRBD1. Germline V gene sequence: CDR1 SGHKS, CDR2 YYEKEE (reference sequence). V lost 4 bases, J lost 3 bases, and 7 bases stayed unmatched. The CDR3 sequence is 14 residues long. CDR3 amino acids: CASSLDRVIYEQYV. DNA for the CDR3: TGTGCCAGCAGCCTCGACAGGGTCATCTACGAGCAGTACGTC.

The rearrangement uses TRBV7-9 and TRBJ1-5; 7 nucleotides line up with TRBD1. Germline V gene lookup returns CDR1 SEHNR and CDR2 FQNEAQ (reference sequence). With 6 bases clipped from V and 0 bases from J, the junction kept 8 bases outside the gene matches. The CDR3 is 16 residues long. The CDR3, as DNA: TGTGCCAGCAGTTTGGGACAGCCCACTAGCAATCAGCCCCAGCATTTT. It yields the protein CASSLGQPTSNQPQHF.

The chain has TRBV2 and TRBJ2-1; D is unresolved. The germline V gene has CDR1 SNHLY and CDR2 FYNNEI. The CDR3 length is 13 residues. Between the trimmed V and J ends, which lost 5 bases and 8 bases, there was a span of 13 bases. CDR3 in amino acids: CASSRDGEDEQFF. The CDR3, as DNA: TGTGCCAGCAGTCGTGACGGAGAGGATGAGCAGTTCTTC.

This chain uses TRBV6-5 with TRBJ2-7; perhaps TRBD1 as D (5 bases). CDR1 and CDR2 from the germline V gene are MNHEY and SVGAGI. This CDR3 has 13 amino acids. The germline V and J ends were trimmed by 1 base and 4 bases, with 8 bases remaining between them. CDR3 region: CASSYYQGYEQYF. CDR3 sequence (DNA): TGTGCCAGCAGTTACTACCAGGGATACGAGCAGTACTTC.

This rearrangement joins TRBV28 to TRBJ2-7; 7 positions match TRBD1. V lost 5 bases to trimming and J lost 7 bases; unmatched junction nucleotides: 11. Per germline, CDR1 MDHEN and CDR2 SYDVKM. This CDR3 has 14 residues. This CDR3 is CASSPTGAPWEQYF. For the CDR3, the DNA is TGTGCCAGCAGTCCCACAGGGGCCCCTTGGGAGCAGTACTTC.

CDR3 bases: TGTGCCAGCCGGAGACTAGCGGGGGCCCCTGATACGCAGTATTTT. As protein: CASRRLAGAPDTQYF. The chain employs TRBV19 and TRBJ2-3, with 12 bases matching TRBD2. V was pared by 9 bases and J by 6 bases, with 10 bases of the junction left unmatched. CDR1 LNHDA and CDR2 SQIVND come from the germline V gene (reference sequence). The CDR3 totals 15 residues.